This TCR beta chain derives from a study of human T cells and chemical hapten exposure. Study-wide findings and caveats: TCRs exceeding 1 in 1000 frequency stayed unchanged with DPC sensitization. Expanded TCRs created a significantly greater count of big CDR3 similarity clusters than controls did.

Per the germline V gene, CDR1 is SEHNR and CDR2 is FQNEAQ (reference sequence). CDR3 length: 14 amino acids. V trimming: 5 bases; J trimming: 7 bases; junction bases outside the gene matches: 5. A word on this clonotype: Its antigen remains unidentified.

Each CDR3 protein gets one entry after TCRdb re-called the RACE reads with MiXCR. Altogether around 110,000 distinct CDR3 sequences are present, over 10% being singletons, with the ten largest covering roughly 1.5%. Specified time point: patch test 1, 2 weeks after DPC sensitization. The treatment here: therapeutic diphenylcyclopropenone sensitization with weekly scalp DPC. The drawing of blood occurred before each patch test was applied. Participating donors were patients with alopecia, aged 18 to 70 years, considered appropriate candidates for DPC. The gene calls are TRBV7-9 and TRBJ1-3, with 10 bases fitting TRBD1. The sequencing here drew on whole blood, taken in connection with sensitization to the hapten diphenylcyclopropenone (DPC). This clonotype was sampled from a woman aged 45 to 65 with alopecia areata. Some clones in this sample may be carry-over from other donors' samples. The CDR3 DNA reads TGTGCCAGCAGCCGAGGGACAGGGGTCAACACCATATATTTT. This sequence encodes CASSRGTGVNTIYF.